This TCR beta chain was retrieved from a study of blood T cell repertoires in COVID-19. Sequenced by immunoSEQ multiplex PCR; TCRdb stores in-frame clones only, minus some. This repertoire shows 140,000 or so clones, around 90% found once; its top ten account for 5% to 6%. This CDR3 contains 13 residues. From germline, CDR1 is GTSNPN and CDR2 SVGIG (reference sequence). V lost 3 bases and J lost 4, with 12 bases in between. This rearrangement joins TRBV30 to TRBJ1-1; unclear D gene. This receptor was identified in a human donor in a cohort sampled during active COVID-19. Sequenced material: peripheral blood. The CDR3: CAWRTNTGTEAFF. The CDR3 DNA reads as TGTGCCTGGAGAACTAATACGGGCACTGAAGCTTTCTTT.